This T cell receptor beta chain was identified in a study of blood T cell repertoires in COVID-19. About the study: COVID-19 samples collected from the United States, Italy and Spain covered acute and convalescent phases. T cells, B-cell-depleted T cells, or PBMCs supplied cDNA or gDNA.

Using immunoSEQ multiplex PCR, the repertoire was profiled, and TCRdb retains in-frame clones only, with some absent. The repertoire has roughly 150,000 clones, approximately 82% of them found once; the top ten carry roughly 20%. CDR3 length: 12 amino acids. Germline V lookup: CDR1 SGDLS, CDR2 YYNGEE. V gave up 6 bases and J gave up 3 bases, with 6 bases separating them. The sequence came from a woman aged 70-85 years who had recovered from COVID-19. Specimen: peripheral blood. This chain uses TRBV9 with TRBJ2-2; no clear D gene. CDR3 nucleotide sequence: TGTGCCAGCAACCTAGACACCGGGGAGCTGTTTTTT. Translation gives CASNLDTGELFF.